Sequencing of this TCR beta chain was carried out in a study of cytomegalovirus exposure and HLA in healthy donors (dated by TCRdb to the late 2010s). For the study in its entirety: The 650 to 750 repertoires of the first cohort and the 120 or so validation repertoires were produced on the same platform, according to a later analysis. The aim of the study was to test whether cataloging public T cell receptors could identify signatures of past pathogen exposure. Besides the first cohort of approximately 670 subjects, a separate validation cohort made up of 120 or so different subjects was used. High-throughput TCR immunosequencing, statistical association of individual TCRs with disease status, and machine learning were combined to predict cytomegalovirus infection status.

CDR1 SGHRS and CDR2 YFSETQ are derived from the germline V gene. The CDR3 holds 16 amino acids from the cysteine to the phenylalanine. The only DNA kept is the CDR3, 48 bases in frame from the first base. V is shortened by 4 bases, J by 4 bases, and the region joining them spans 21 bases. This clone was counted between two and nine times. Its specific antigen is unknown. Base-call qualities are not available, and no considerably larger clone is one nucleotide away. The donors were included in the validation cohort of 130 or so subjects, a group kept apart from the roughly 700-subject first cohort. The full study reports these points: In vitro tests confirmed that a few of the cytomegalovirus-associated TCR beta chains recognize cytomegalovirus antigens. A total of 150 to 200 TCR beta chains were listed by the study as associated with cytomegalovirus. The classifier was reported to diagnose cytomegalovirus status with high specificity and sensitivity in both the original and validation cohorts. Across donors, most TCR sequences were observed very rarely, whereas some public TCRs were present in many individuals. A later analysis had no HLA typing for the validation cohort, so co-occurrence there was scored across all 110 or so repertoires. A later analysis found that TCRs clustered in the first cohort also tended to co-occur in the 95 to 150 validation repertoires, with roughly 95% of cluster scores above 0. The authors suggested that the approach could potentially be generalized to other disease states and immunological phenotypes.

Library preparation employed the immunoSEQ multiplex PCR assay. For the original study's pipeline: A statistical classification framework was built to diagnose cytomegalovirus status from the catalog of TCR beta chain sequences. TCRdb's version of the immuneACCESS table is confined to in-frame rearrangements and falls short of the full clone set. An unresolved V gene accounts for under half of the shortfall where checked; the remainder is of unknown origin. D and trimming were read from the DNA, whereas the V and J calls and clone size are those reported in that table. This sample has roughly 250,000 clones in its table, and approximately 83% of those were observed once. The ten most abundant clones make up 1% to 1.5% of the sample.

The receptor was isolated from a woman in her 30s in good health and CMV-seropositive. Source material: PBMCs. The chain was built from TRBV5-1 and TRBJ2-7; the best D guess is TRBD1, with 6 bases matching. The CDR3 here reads CASSPRLQGLGYEQYF. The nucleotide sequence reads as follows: TGCGCCAGCAGCCCACGACTCCAGGGGTTGGGATACGAGCAGTACTTC. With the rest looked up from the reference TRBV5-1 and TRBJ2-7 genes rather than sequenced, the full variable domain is KAGVTQTPRYLIKTRGQQVTLSCSPISGHRSVSWYQQTPGQGLQFLFEYFSETQRNKGNFPGRFSGRQFSNSRSEMNVSTLELGDSALYLCASSPRLQGLGYEQYFGPGTRLTVT.